Shown below are 7 T cell receptor beta chains from a single sample sequenced in a study of CD8 T cells in ankylosing spondylitis (dated by TCRdb to 2016 to 2017). The method was 5' RACE. Sequencing was carried out with an Illumina HiSeq 2500. The public reads were reprocessed in TCRdb via fastp at Q25 and MiXCR, keeping in-frame beta chains. CDR3 protein duplicates are merged, each entry listing the most common genes and DNA. This sample lists 200,000 to 300,000 distinct CDR3 sequences; about 10% were detected once. Less than 7.5% of the sample is held by the ten biggest clonotypes. Sequencing was performed on blood, either unsorted or a sorted T cell fraction (not recorded which). The receptors stem from a male donor with ankylosing spondylitis or in good health (not recorded which).

J is TRBJ2-3 and V is TRBV7-6, with 11 bases lining up with TRBD2. The CDR3 extends over 17 amino acids. Germline lookup yields CDR1 SGHVS and CDR2 FNYEAQ. V shed 5 bases, J shed 2 bases, and the junction held 9 bases outside the gene matches. The CDR3 coding sequence is TGTGCCAGCAGCCTGGGACTAGCGGTTTCTTACACAGATACGCAGTATTTT. It specifies CASSLGLAVSYTDTQYF.

V usage is TRBV11-2 and J usage is TRBJ2-7; 11 bases agree with TRBD2. The germline V gene has CDR1 SGHAT and CDR2 FQNNGV. V shed 6 bases, J shed 1 base, and the junction held 8 bases outside the gene matches. The CDR3 consists of 16 residues. The CDR3 DNA is TGTGCCAGCAGTTTCGGGACTAGCGGAACATCCTACGAGCAGTACTTC. Protein: CASSFGTSGTSYEQYF.

The rearrangement links TRBV29-1 to TRBJ1-1; TRBD1 might be the D (6 bases). With 5 bases removed from V and 0 bases from J, the gap between germline ends came to 13 bases. This CDR3 has 14 residues. The germline V gene encodes CDR1 SQVTM and CDR2 ANQGSEA. The CDR3 coding sequence is TGCAGCGTTCGGATACAGGGTTTGAACACTGAAGCTTTCTTT. Translation gives CSVRIQGLNTEAFF.

This clonotype was counted at least ten times. The DNA of the CDR3 is TGTGCCAGCAGCTTAGCGGGGGCCAGCAATGAGCAGTTCTTC. This translates into CASSLAGASNEQFF. The rearrangement joins TRBV5-5 to TRBJ2-1; 8 nucleotides match TRBD2. V lost 2 bases to trimming and J lost 6 bases; unmatched junction nucleotides: 4. The CDR3 is made up of 14 amino acids. Germline CDR1 is SGHKS and CDR2 is YYEKEE (reference sequence).

The chain has TRBV5-1 and TRBJ2-1; D is ambiguous. V dropped 2 bases and J dropped 8 bases, with 11 bases sitting between them. Germline values: CDR1 SGHRS, CDR2 YFSETQ. The CDR3 loop spans 13 amino acids. The CDR3 sequence is CASSLAPPDEQFF. As DNA, the CDR3 is TGCGCCAGCAGCTTAGCACCTCCGGATGAGCAGTTCTTC.

This clonotype was detected many times. J is TRBJ2-1 and V is TRBV5-1; 7 bases fit TRBD1. Germline trimming cut 1 base from V and 2 bases from J; bases unmatched to any gene: 3. Germline assignment: CDR1 SGHRS and CDR2 YFSETQ. This CDR3 is built from 15 residues. The CDR3 region is CASSLTGDPYNEQFF. The CDR3, as DNA: TGCGCCAGCAGCTTGACAGGGGACCCCTACAATGAGCAGTTCTTC.

The chain combines TRBV7-9 with TRBJ1-5; a possible D gene is TRBD1 (5 bases). Germline CDR1 SEHNR, CDR2 FQNEAQ (reference sequence). Trimming took 5 bases from V and 0 from J, leaving 11 bases between them. CDR3 length: 15 residues. CDR3 protein: CASSPTDYSNQPQHF. Written as DNA, the CDR3 is TGTGCCAGCAGCCCGACAGATTATAGCAATCAGCCCCAGCATTTT.